This T cell receptor (beta chain) was sequenced during a study of cytomegalovirus exposure and HLA in healthy donors. This clone was counted a few times. The antigen is undetermined. PCR was performed using 60 Vbeta and 13 Jbeta primers. Libraries were prepared by immunoSEQ multiplex PCR; TCRdb keeps only in-frame clonotypes and omits some of them. The sample lists roughly 200,000 clones; over 75% were seen once. General observations from the study: TCR beta V- and J-gene trimming was later associated with a missense DCLRE1C variant.

The sequencing sample was made of PBMCs. The sequence derives from a woman between 45 and 65 years old in good health and CMV-seronegative.

CDR3 DNA sequence: TGTGCCAGCAGCCCCGCTAGGGGGCGGGAGACCCAGTACTTC. It specifies CASSPARGRETQYF. The chain employs TRBV5-6 and TRBJ2-5; 7 positions match TRBD1. The germline V gene encodes CDR1 SGHDT and CDR2 YYEEEE. The CDR3 spans 14 residues. V dropped 4 bases and J dropped 5; count of bases not matched to a gene: 8. The full variable domain, completed using reference TRBV5-6 and TRBJ2-5, is DAGVTQSPTHLIKTRGQQVTLRCSPKSGHDTVSWYQQALGQGPQFIFQYYEEEERQRGNFPDRFSGHQFPNYSSELNVNALLLGDSALYLCASSPARGRETQYFGPGTRLLVL.